This T cell receptor (beta chain) was captured in a study of CD8 T cells in ankylosing spondylitis. For TCR beta, libraries came from quantitative 5'-RACE with molecular barcodes. MiXCR, run by TCRdb on the 5' RACE reads, gives a single entry per CDR3 protein. Here the sample spans some 240,000 distinct CDR3 sequences, 15% to 20% being singletons. General study findings and limits: Prior work had noted some motif variants in reactive arthritis blood and synovial fluid. Characteristic of ankylosing spondylitis blood, it appeared, was a TCR beta motif comprising about eight highly homologous variants.

Germline V gene sequence: CDR1 SGHVS, CDR2 FQNEAQ. The CDR3 totals 15 residues. The V end was cut by 1 base, the J end by 1 base, with 5 bases between. This clonotype occurred a few times. Its antigen is unidentified. What was sequenced was blood, either unsorted or a sorted T cell fraction (not recorded which). The chain links TRBV7-8 to TRBJ2-6; D remains unclear. The TCR comes from a male donor with ankylosing spondylitis or in good health (not recorded which). CDR3 loop: CASSLVTSGANVLTF. As DNA, the CDR3 is TGTGCCAGCAGCTTAGTGACATCTGGGGCCAACGTCCTGACTTTC.